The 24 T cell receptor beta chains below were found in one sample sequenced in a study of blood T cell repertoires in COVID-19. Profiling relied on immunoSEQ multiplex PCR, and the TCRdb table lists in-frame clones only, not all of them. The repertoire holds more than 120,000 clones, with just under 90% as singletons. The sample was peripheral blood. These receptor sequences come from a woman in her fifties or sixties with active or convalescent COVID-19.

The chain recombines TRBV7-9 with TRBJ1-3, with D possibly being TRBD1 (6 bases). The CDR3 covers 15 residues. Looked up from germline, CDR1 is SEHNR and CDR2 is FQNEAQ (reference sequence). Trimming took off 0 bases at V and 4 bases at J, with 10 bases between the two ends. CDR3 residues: CASSLADSRGNTIYF. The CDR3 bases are TGTGCCAGCAGCTTAGCGGACAGCCGAGGAAACACCATATATTTT.

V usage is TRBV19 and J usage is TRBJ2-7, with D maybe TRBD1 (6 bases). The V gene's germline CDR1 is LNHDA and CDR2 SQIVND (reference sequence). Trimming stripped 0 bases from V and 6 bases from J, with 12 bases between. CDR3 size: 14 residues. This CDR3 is CASSIEQGYGEQYF. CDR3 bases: TGTGCCAGTAGTATAGAACAGGGTTATGGCGAGCAGTACTTC.

CDR3 coding DNA: TGTGCCAGCAGCTCTTTTAGAGCTGAAGCTTTCTTT. Residues: CASSSFRAEAFF. The rearrangement joins TRBV5-5 to TRBJ1-1; D is ambiguous. The CDR3 is 12 residues long. V was cut by 3 bases and J by 6 bases, with 9 bases left in between. From germline, CDR1 is SGHKS and CDR2 YYEKEE (reference sequence).

CDR3 DNA: TGTGCCAGCTCACCTGGTCAATCAGCTGGAAACACCATATATTTT. Its protein is CASSPGQSAGNTIYF. The gene calls are TRBV18 and TRBJ1-3; D gene uncertain. Germline V gene sequence: CDR1 KGHSH, CDR2 LQKENI. V lost 3 bases and J lost 2, with 11 bases in between. The CDR3 is made up of 15 amino acids.

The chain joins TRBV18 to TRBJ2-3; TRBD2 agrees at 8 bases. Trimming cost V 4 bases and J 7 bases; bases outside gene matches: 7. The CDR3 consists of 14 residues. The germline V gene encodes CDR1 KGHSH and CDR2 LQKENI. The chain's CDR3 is CASSLGLAGNTQYF. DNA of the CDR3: TGTGCCAGCTCACTCGGACTAGCTGGGAATACGCAGTATTTT.

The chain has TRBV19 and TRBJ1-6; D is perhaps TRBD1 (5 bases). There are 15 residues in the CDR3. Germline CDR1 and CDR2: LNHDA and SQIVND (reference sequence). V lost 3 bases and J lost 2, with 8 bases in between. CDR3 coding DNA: TGTGCCAGTAGTATTCAGGGCCCCTATAATTCACCCCTCCACTTT. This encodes CASSIQGPYNSPLHF.

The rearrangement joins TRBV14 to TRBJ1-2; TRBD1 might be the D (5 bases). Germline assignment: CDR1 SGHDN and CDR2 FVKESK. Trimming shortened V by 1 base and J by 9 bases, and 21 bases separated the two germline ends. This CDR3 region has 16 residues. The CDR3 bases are TGTGCCAGCAGCCAAGGCCGGCCGGGGGTTTGGAGTAGCTACACCTTC. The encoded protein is CASSQGRPGVWSSYTF. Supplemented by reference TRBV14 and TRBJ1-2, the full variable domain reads EAGVTQFPSHSVIEKGQTVTLRCDPISGHDNLYWYRRVMGKEIKFLLHFVKESKQDESGMPNNRFLAERTGGTYSTLKVQPAELEDSGVYFCASSQGRPGVWSSYTFGSGTRLTVV.

CDR3 in DNA: TGTGCCAGCAGTCAACGAGGTCTAAGCCCCTACGAGCAGTACTTC. This sequence encodes CASSQRGLSPYEQYF. The chain employs TRBV6-5 and TRBJ2-7; no definite D call. Per germline, CDR1 MNHEY and CDR2 SVGAGI. The length of the CDR3 is 15 residues. The V end was cut by 5 bases, the J end by 2 bases, with 16 bases between.

The chain's CDR3 is CAWMGRLVLLFF. CDR3 bases: TGTGCCTGGATGGGGCGCCTGGTGCTGCTGTTTTTT. The gene calls are TRBV30 and TRBJ1-4; TRBD1 might be the D (5 bases). Germline CDR1 GTSNPN, CDR2 SVGIG (reference sequence). V was cut by 4 bases and J by 14 bases, with 17 bases left in between. The CDR3 sequence is 12 residues long.

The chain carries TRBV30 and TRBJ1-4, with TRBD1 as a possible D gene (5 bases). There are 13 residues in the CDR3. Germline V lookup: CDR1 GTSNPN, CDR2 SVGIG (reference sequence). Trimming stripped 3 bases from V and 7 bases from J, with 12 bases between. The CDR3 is CAWRWGGTEKLFF. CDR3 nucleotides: TGTGCCTGGAGGTGGGGGGGTACTGAAAAACTGTTTTTT.

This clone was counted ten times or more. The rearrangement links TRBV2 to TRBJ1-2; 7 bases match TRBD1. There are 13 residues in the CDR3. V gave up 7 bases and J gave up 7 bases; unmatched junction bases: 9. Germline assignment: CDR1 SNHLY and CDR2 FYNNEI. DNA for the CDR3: TGTGCCAGCACTGAGGAGGGGGCGAGTGGCTACACCTTC. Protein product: CASTEEGASGYTF.

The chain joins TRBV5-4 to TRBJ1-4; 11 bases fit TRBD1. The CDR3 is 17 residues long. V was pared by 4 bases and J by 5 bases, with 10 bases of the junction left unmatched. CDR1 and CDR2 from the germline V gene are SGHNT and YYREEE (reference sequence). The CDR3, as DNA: TGTGCCAGCAGCCCCGGACAGGGGGCGTCTGAAAATGAAAAACTGTTTTTT. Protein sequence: CASSPGQGASENEKLFF. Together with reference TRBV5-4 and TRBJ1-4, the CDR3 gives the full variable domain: ETGVTQSPTHLIKTRGQQVTLRCSSQSGHNTVSWYQQALGQGPQFIFQYYREEENGRGNFPPRFSGLQFPNYSSELNVNALELDDSALYLCASSPGQGASENEKLFFGSGTQLSVL.

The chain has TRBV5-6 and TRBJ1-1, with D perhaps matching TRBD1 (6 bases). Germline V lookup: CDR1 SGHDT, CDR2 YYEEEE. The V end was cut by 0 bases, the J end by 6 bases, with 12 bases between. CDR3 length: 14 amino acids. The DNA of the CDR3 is TGTGCCAGCAGCTTGGGTCAGGGGCGGGCTGAAGCTTTCTTT. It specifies CASSLGQGRAEAFF.

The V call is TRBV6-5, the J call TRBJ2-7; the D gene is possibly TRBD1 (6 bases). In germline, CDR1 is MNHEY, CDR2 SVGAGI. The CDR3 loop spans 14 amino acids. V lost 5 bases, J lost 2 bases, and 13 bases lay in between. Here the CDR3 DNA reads TGTGCCAGCAGTCTCCAAGGGGGTCCCTACGAGCAGTACTTC. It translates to CASSLQGGPYEQYF.

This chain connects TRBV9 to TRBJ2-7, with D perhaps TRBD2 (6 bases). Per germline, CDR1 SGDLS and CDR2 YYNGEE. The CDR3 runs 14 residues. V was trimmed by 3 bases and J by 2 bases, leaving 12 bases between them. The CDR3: CASSGSGLPYEQYF. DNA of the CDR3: TGTGCCAGCAGCGGCTCGGGACTCCCCTACGAGCAGTACTTC.

The CDR3 DNA sequence: TGTGCCATCAGTGAGGCTAGGGGGATGCAGTACTTC. This sequence encodes CAISEARGMQYF. The V call is TRBV10-3, the J call TRBJ2-7; D may be TRBD1 (6 bases). The CDR3 has 12 residues. CDR1 and CDR2 from the germline V gene are ENHRY and SYGVKD. V dropped 2 bases and J dropped 9 bases, with 11 bases sitting between them.

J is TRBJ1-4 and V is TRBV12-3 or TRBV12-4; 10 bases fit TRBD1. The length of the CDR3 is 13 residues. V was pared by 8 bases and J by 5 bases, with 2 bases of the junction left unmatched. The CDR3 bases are TGTGCCAGCCGGGGACAGGGGAATGAAAAACTGTTTTTT. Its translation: CASRGQGNEKLFF.

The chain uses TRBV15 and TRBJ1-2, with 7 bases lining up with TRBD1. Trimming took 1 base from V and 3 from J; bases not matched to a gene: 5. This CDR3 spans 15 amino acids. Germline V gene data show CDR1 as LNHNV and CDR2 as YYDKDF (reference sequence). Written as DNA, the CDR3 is TGTGCCACCAGCAGAGGACAGGGAAGGGACTATGGCTACACCTTC. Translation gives CATSRGQGRDYGYTF.

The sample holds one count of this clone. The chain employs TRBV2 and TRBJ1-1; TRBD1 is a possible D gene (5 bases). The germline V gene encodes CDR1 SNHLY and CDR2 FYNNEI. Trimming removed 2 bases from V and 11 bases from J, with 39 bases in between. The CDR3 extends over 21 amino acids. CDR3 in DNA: TGTGCCAGCAGTGAACCGTCTTATTTCTCCCGGGGGAAGGGAAAGACAGAGGGGGCTTTCTTT. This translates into CASSEPSYFSRGKGKTEGAFF. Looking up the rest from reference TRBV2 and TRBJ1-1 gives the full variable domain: EPEVTQTPSHQVTQMGQEVILRCVPISNHLYFYWYRQILGQKVEFLVSFYNNEISEKSEIFDDQFSVERPDGSNFTLKIRSTKLEDSAMYFCASSEPSYFSRGKGKTEGAFFGQGTRLTVV.

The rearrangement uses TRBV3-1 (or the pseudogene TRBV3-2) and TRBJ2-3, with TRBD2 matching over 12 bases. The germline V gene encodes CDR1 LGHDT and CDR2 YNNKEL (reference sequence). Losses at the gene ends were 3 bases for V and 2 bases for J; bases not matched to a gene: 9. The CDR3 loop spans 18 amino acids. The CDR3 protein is CASSQQPGLAGPTDTQYF. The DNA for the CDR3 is TGTGCCAGCAGCCAGCAGCCCGGACTAGCGGGACCCACAGATACGCAGTATTTT.

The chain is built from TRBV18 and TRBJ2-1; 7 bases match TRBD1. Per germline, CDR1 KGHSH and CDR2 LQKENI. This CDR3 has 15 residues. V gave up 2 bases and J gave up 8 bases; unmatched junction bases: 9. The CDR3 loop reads CASSPIRLTGYEQFF. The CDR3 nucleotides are TGTGCCAGCTCACCAATAAGGTTGACAGGGTATGAGCAGTTCTTC.

The CDR3 spells CASGLAGNNEQFF. The CDR3 DNA follows: TGCGCCAGCGGACTAGCGGGTAACAATGAGCAGTTCTTC. The J gene is TRBJ2-1, the V gene TRBV5-1, with TRBD2 matching over 11 bases. CDR1 and CDR2 from the germline V gene are SGHRS and YFSETQ. The CDR3 totals 13 residues. V gave up 7 bases and J gave up 5 bases; unmatched junction bases: 2.

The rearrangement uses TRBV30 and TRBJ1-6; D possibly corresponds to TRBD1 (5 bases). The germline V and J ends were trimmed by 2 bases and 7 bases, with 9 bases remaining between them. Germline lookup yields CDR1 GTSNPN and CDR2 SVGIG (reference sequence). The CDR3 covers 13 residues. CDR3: CAWSQGYNSPLHF. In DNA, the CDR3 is TGTGCCTGGAGTCAGGGATACAATTCACCCCTCCACTTT.

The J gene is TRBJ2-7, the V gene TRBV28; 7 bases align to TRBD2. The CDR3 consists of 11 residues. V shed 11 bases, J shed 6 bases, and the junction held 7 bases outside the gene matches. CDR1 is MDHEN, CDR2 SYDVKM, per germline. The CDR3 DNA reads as TGTGCCGGTGCAGGGAGGGGCGAGCAGTACTTC. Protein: CAGAGRGEQYF.